Listed below are T cell receptor beta chains from one sample, sequenced in a study of esophageal squamous cell carcinoma under preoperative chemotherapy. TCRdb reanalysed the PCR reads using MiXCR and keeps one entry per CDR3 protein. The repertoire holds approximately 10,000 distinct CDR3 sequences, with around 48% as singletons. Sampling was carried out from a patient given preoperative chemotherapy. These TCRs come from a human donor with esophageal squamous cell carcinoma. The donor label of this sample is uncertain. The CDR3 runs from the conserved cysteine through the conserved F or W. D genes are given only for firm matches. Rows give clone size only sometimes, using once, few, many, or a class for an expanded clone.

abundance,d_gene,j_gene,v_gene,CDR3aa,CDR3nt
.,.,TRBJ2-1,TRBV7-6,CASSNTGITNAQFF,TGTGCCAGCAGCAATACTGGGATCACCAATGCGCAGTTCTTC
many,.,TRBJ2-7,TRBV6-5,CASSYSGTTTVYEQYF,TGTGCCAGCAGTTACTCTGGGACAACGACCGTCTACGAGCAGTACTTC
medium-sized,.,TRBJ1-4,TRBV7-8,CASSLADIGGNEKLFF,TGTGCCAGCAGCTTAGCAGATATCGGGGGAAATGAAAAACTGTTTTTT
.,.,TRBJ2-3,TRBV6-1,CASTDLVGPSTDTQYF,TGTGCCAGCACTGACCTCGTGGGACCTAGCACAGATACCCAGTATTTT
.,.,TRBJ2-4,TRBV7-2,CASRVLGRRGKDTQYF,TGTGCCAGCAGGGTATTAGGGCGGCGTGGCAAAGATACGCAGTATTTC
medium-sized,TRBD2,TRBJ2-7,TRBV6-1,CASRRGVAGVISGSYEQYF,TGTGCCAGCAGGCGAGGGGTAGCGGGAGTAATTAGTGGGTCCTACGAGCAGTACTTC
.,.,TRBJ2-1,TRBV6-1,CASSPATGEGEEPPYF,TGTGCCAGCAGCCCAGCGACAGGAGAGGGAGAGGAACCCCCGTACTTC
many,.,TRBJ2-5,TRBV6-1,CASSRHRAETQYF,TGTGCCAGCAGTCGACATCGGGCAGAGACCCAGTACTTC
.,TRBD2,TRBJ2-7,TRBV7-2,CASSPWPRGGLEQYF,TGTGCCAGCAGCCCTTGGCCTCGGGGGGGGCTCGAGCAGTACTTC
.,.,TRBJ2-4,TRBV27,CASSPVWGLGAKDTQYF,.
.,.,TRBJ2-5,TRBV25-1,CASSDPRGAGETQYF,TGTGCCAGCAGTGATCCTAGGGGGGCCGGAGAGACCCAGTACTTC
medium-sized,.,TRBJ2-7,TRBV6-6,CASKTTFQSYEQYF,TGTGCCAGCAAAACCACATTTCAATCCTACGAGCAGTACTTC
many,.,TRBJ1-1,TRBV6-1,CASSQTYQGQAFF,TGTGCCAGCAGCCAAACGTACCAAGGACAAGCTTTCTTT
.,.,TRBJ2-5,TRBV10-1,CASREKGGGDKETQYF,TGCGCCAGCAGGGAGAAGGGGGGGGGTGACAAAGAGACCCAGTACTTC
.,TRBD2,TRBJ2-1,TRBV19,CASSMGTSATYEQFF,TGTGCCAGTAGTATGGGGACTAGCGCGACCTACGAGCAGTTCTTC
.,.,TRBJ2-5,TRBV6-1,CASRGEGGGDKETQYF,TGTGCCAGCAGGGGGGAAGGGGGGGGTGACAAAGAGACCCAGTACTTC